This T cell receptor (beta chain) was recorded in a study of CD8 T cells in ankylosing spondylitis. This clonotype was detected only a few times. TCRdb re-called the 5' RACE reads through MiXCR, storing one row per CDR3 protein. Counted here are some 350,000 distinct CDR3 sequences, over 12% occurring once; the ten biggest clones make up 1.1%. This CDR3 is built from 14 residues. V lost 4 bases to trimming and J lost 5 bases, with 11 bases between them. Germline assignment: CDR1 LGHDT and CDR2 YNNKEL (reference sequence). This receptor was taken from a male donor with ankylosing spondylitis or in good health (not recorded which). The V call is TRBV3-1, the J call TRBJ1-4, with unresolved D. The sequencing sample was made of blood, either unsorted or a sorted T cell fraction (not recorded which). The CDR3 here is CASSPSGRNEKLFF. DNA of the CDR3: TGTGCCAGCAGCCCGAGCGGGCGGAATGAAAAACTGTTTTTT. The variable domain in full, completed from reference TRBV3-1 and TRBJ1-4, reads DTAVSQTPKYLVTQMGNDKSIKCEQNLGHDTMYWYKQDSKKFLKIMFSYNNKELIINETVPNRFSPKSPDKAHLNLHINSLELGDSAVYFCASSPSGRNEKLFFGSGTQLSVL.